What follows are 22 T cell receptor beta chains derived from one specimen sequenced in a study of early T cells in non-severe SARS-CoV-2 infection. TCRdb redid the calling of the 5' RACE reads with MiXCR, one entry per CDR3 protein. The table lists about 89,000 distinct CDR3 sequences, approximately 16% of them singletons. Sequences were derived from whole blood, sampled at baseline. These receptor sequences come from an adult who was a healthcare worker with PCR-confirmed SARS-CoV-2 infection or an uninfected control (not recorded which).

CDR3 protein: CSAITPTDRGQLFF. CDR3 bases: TGCAGTGCCATAACCCCCACTGACAGGGGCCAACTGTTTTTT. V and J are TRBV20-1 and TRBJ1-4; TRBD1 matches at 8 bases. This CDR3 spans 14 amino acids. Germline loops: CDR1 DFQATT, CDR2 SNEGSKA (reference sequence). Trimming removed 6 bases from V and 12 bases from J; junction bases left unmatched: 15.

CDR3 nucleotide sequence: TGCAGTGCACACCCCCCAAGCGGGACCTACAATGAGCAGTTCTTC. Protein sequence: CSAHPPSGTYNEQFF. The chain employs TRBV20-1 and TRBJ2-1; 7 bases are shared with TRBD2. V was clipped by 6 bases and J by 2 bases; unmatched bases: 10. This CDR3 is built from 15 residues. Germline-derived CDR1 and CDR2 are DFQATT and SNEGSKA (reference sequence).

This clonotype has just a few counts. The chain links TRBV2 to TRBJ2-7; the D is unclear. V was shortened by 8 bases and J by 3 bases, with 23 bases between the two germline ends. Looked up from germline, CDR1 is SNHLY and CDR2 is FYNNEI. The CDR3 consists of 16 residues. In DNA form, the CDR3 reads TGTGCCAGCGGTGTGCCTACGTTACGCTTTTACTACGAGCAGTACTTC. Translated: CASGVPTLRFYYEQYF. The full variable domain, its missing parts supplied by reference TRBV2 and TRBJ2-7, is EPEVTQTPSHQVTQMGQEVILRCVPISNHLYFYWYRQILGQKVEFLVSFYNNEISEKSEIFDDQFSVERPDGSNFTLKIRSTKLEDSAMYFCASGVPTLRFYYEQYFGPGTRLTVT.

This clonotype was detected a few times. CDR3 protein: CASSSPGLEWVKLFF. The DNA of the CDR3 is TGTGCCAGCAGCTCACCGGGACTGGAGTGGGTAAAACTGTTTTTT. The V call is TRBV28, the J call TRBJ1-4, with D perhaps matching TRBD1 (5 bases). The CDR3 covers 15 residues. Germline V CDR1 and CDR2: MDHEN, SYDVKM. The V end was cut by 6 bases, the J end by 10 bases, with 21 bases between.

This clonotype was detected a few times. Here the CDR3 reads CASRPTGWTEAFF. CDR3 sequence (DNA): TGTGCCAGCAGACCGACAGGGTGGACTGAAGCTTTCTTT. The gene calls are TRBV5-6 and TRBJ1-1; 7 bases fit TRBD1. Germline-derived CDR1 and CDR2 are SGHDT and YYEEEE. The CDR3 is made up of 13 amino acids. V trimming: 5 bases; J trimming: 5 bases; junction bases outside the gene matches: 6.

This clonotype occurred a few times. The J gene is TRBJ2-3, the V gene TRBV7-3, with D tentatively TRBD2 (6 bases). The germline CDR1 and CDR2 sequences are SGHTA and FQGTGA. The CDR3 extends over 14 amino acids. Between the trimmed V and J ends, which lost 6 bases and 1 base, there was a span of 11 bases. The CDR3 spells CASSTGTGTDTQYF. As DNA, the CDR3 is TGTGCCAGCAGTACCGGGACTGGCACAGATACGCAGTATTTT.

The chain has TRBV7-3 and TRBJ2-1; TRBD2 is a possible D gene (6 bases). Germline V lookup: CDR1 SGHTA, CDR2 FQGTGA. V was cut by 1 base and J by 6 bases, with 7 bases left in between. CDR3 length: 13 amino acids. The CDR3 protein is CASSLMGGNEQFF. In DNA form, the CDR3 reads TGTGCCAGCAGCTTAATGGGGGGCAATGAGCAGTTCTTC. Based on the CDR3 plus reference TRBV7-3 and TRBJ2-1, the full variable domain is GAGVSQTPSNKVTEKGKYVELRCDPISGHTALYWYRQSLGQGPEFLIYFQGTGAADDSGLPNDRFFAVRPEGSVSTLKIQRTERGDSAVYLCASSLMGGNEQFFGPGTRLTVL.

This clonotype was seen many times. This sequence joins TRBV6-1 and TRBJ1-2; no reliable D call. Germline values: CDR1 MNHNS, CDR2 SASEGT. V gave up 1 base and J gave up 5 bases, with 11 bases separating them. The CDR3 is made up of 14 amino acids. CDR3 loop: CASSEDPETYGYTF. The CDR3 DNA is TGTGCCAGCAGTGAAGACCCAGAGACTTATGGCTACACCTTC.

In this sample, this clonotype turned up a few times. This sequence joins TRBV7-2 and TRBJ1-5; 7 bases map to TRBD1. Germline V lookup: CDR1 SGHTA, CDR2 FQGNSA. The CDR3 runs to 14 residues. V was clipped by 2 bases and J by 4 bases; unmatched bases: 2. The CDR3 is CASSLPDRNQPQHF. CDR3 nucleotide sequence: TGTGCCAGCAGCTTACCGGACAGGAATCAGCCCCAGCATTTT.

DNA for the CDR3: TGTGCCAGCAATGAGAATTTGAACACTGAAGCTTTCTTT. Protein: CASNENLNTEAFF. The chain joins TRBV28 to TRBJ1-1; D gene unclear. CDR3 length: 13 residues. In germline, CDR1 is MDHEN, CDR2 SYDVKM. V lost 7 bases to trimming and J lost 0 bases, with 9 bases between them.

This clonotype occurred a few times. The V call is TRBV28, the J call TRBJ1-1; no clear D gene. The V end was cut by 2 bases, the J end by 5 bases, with 3 bases between. Germline loops: CDR1 MDHEN, CDR2 SYDVKM. CDR3 length: 11 amino acids. CDR3 protein: CASSLMTEAFF. In DNA, the CDR3 is TGTGCCAGCAGTTTAATGACTGAAGCTTTCTTT.

The V gene is TRBV7-9, the J gene TRBJ2-7; 13 bases fit TRBD2. J was trimmed by 7 bases and V by 4 bases; bases with no gene match: 10. The germline V gene encodes CDR1 SEHNR and CDR2 FQNEAQ (reference sequence). The CDR3 extends over 16 amino acids. CDR3 sequence (DNA): TGTGCCAGCAGCTCCCCGGGACTAGCGGGGTCCGGGGAGCAGTACTTC. Translated: CASSSPGLAGSGEQYF.

This clonotype was seen a few times. The V call is TRBV5-4, the J call TRBJ2-7; the D gene is possibly TRBD2 (7 bases). V dropped 3 bases and J dropped 3 bases, with 13 bases sitting between them. This CDR3 spans 14 amino acids. Germline values: CDR1 SGHNT, CDR2 YYREEE (reference sequence). The CDR3 region has the DNA TGTGCCAGCAGCTCTGGACTAGGGGGCTACGAGCAGTACTTC. This encodes CASSSGLGGYEQYF.

The J gene is TRBJ2-6, the V gene TRBV9; 7 nucleotides agree with TRBD1. From germline, CDR1 is SGDLS and CDR2 YYNGEE. This CDR3 region has 16 residues. V was pared by 3 bases and J by 0 bases, with 3 bases of the junction left unmatched. The CDR3 spells CASSGRDSSGANVLTF. As DNA, the CDR3 is TGTGCCAGCAGCGGTCGGGACAGCTCTGGGGCCAACGTCCTGACTTTC. Complete variable domain (other parts from reference TRBV9 and TRBJ2-6): DSGVTQTPKHLITATGQRVTLRCSPRSGDLSVYWYQQSLDQGLQFLIQYYNGEERAKGNILERFSAQQFPDLHSELNLSSLELGDSALYFCASSGRDSSGANVLTFGAGSRLTVL.

The CDR3 DNA reads as TGCAGCGTAGATCCGGGACAGATGAACACTGAAGCTTTCTTT. Encoded protein: CSVDPGQMNTEAFF. V is TRBV29-1 and J is TRBJ1-1; 7 nucleotides match TRBD1. The CDR3 is 14 residues long. Germline V gene lookup returns CDR1 SQVTM and CDR2 ANQGSEA. Germline trimming cut 6 bases from V and 0 bases from J; bases unmatched to any gene: 7.

This clonotype was found a few times. CDR3 protein: CASSLRRSTEAFF. In DNA, the CDR3 is TGTGCCAGCAGTTTACGTCGCAGCACTGAAGCTTTCTTT. The rearrangement uses TRBV6-2 or TRBV6-3 and TRBJ1-1; D not resolved. Germline loops: CDR1 MNHEY, CDR2 SVGEGT. V lost 4 bases and J 4 bases, leaving 10 bases between the germline ends. This CDR3 spans 13 amino acids.

This clonotype was observed a few times. This chain joins TRBV2 and TRBJ2-5; possibly TRBD2 for D (5 bases). CDR1 and CDR2 from the germline V gene are SNHLY and FYNNEI. This CDR3 is 12 amino acids long. Trimming removed 7 bases from V and 2 bases from J, with 8 bases in between. As DNA, the CDR3 is TGTGCCAGCACGGGAAAGCAAGAGACCCAGTACTTC. Its protein product is CASTGKQETQYF.

The chain recombines TRBV30 with TRBJ1-2; unclear D gene. The germline V and J ends were trimmed by 4 bases and 7 bases, with 10 bases remaining between them. Germline V lookup: CDR1 GTSNPN, CDR2 SVGIG (reference sequence). The CDR3 is 11 amino acids. CDR3 coding DNA: TGTGCCTGGATGGGGAAGGGTGGCTACACCTTC. This gives the protein CAWMGKGGYTF.

The CDR3 sequence: CASSSRVPTDTQYF. DNA of the CDR3: TGTGCCAGCAGTTCCCGCGTCCCGACAGATACGCAGTATTTT. This chain connects TRBV28 to TRBJ2-3; D is undetermined. The germline CDR1 and CDR2 sequences are MDHEN and SYDVKM. With 4 bases removed from V and 3 bases from J, the gap between germline ends came to 11 bases. The CDR3 totals 14 residues.

This clonotype was found a few times. The rearrangement uses TRBV21-1 and TRBJ2-2. TRBV21-1 is labeled a pseudogene. This CDR3 spans 13 amino acids. The CDR3 nucleotides are TGTGCCAGCAGCAACCCCAGTACCGGGGAGCTGTTTTTT. It is translated as CASSNPSTGELFF.

This clonotype has more than one count but fewer than ten. This chain connects TRBV2 to TRBJ2-5, with D unresolved. Trimming shortened V by 3 bases and J by 4 bases, and 9 bases separated the two germline ends. CDR1 and CDR2 (germline): SNHLY, FYNNEI. CDR3 length equals 13 residues. The CDR3 loop reads CASSDVGSETQYF. In DNA form, the CDR3 reads TGTGCCAGCAGTGACGTGGGGTCAGAGACCCAGTACTTC.

This clonotype was observed many times. The chain carries TRBV4-3 and TRBJ2-2; weak D call: TRBD2 (5 bases). The CDR3 extends over 16 amino acids. V dropped 1 base and J dropped 4 bases, with 13 bases sitting between them. Per the germline V gene, CDR1 is LGHNA and CDR2 is YSLEER. The CDR3 region is CASSQVPSLGTGELFF. As DNA, the CDR3 is TGCGCCAGCAGCCAAGTACCTAGCCTAGGCACCGGGGAGCTGTTTTTT.